This is a list of T cell receptor beta chains from one sample in a study of early T cells in non-severe SARS-CoV-2 infection. One entry per CDR3 protein, called by TCRdb with MiXCR from the 5' RACE reads. This sample has about 80,000 distinct CDR3 sequences, with roughly 12% found just once. The sequenced sample consisted of whole blood. Receptor source: an adult who was a healthcare worker with PCR-confirmed SARS-CoV-2 infection or an uninfected control (not recorded which). Both conserved end residues are trimmed from each CDR3. Each record gives: D gene, J gene, V gene, CDR3 protein. The D gene is left open where the match is weak.

>.|TRBJ2-1|TRBV11-2
ASSSRLGASSYNEQF
>TRBD2|TRBJ2-3|TRBV2
ASKYVAGGSGDTQY
>TRBD2|TRBJ2-1|TRBV14
ASSLSGRHTEQF
>.|TRBJ2-2|TRBV12-3/TRBV12-4
ASSFLTGPAGELF
>.|TRBJ1-6|TRBV12-3/TRBV12-4
ASSWGSRSPLH
>TRBD2|TRBJ2-1|TRBV7-3
ASSLNPGGDNEQF
>TRBD2|TRBJ2-1|TRBV14
ASSQGLAGVSEQF
>TRBD1|TRBJ2-3|TRBV7-3
ASSRDRAADTQY
>.|TRBJ2-2|TRBV20-1
SAARTNTGELF
>TRBD1|TRBJ1-1|TRBV6-1
ASSFLRGEVTEAF
>TRBD2|TRBJ2-4|TRBV12-3/TRBV12-4
ASSLAGLAGVENIQY
>.|TRBJ1-5|TRBV19
ASSTRSDNQPQH
>.|TRBJ1-1|TRBV28
ASSGTAPFEAF
>TRBD2|TRBJ2-5|TRBV5-1
ASRLTSGQETQY
>TRBD1|TRBJ1-6|TRBV11-2
ASSSSTGISPLH
>TRBD2|TRBJ2-5|TRBV6-1
ASSGHPGLAGGGETQY
>TRBD1|TRBJ2-2|TRBV18
ASCLRDSTNTGELF
>TRBD2|TRBJ2-1|TRBV9
ASTQTSGRTEQF
>.|TRBJ1-2|TRBV29-1
SVEDLAGTGGYT
>.|TRBJ2-3|TRBV5-1
ASSPGLGTDTQY
>.|TRBJ2-7|TRBV29-1
SGTRGDNEQY
>TRBD2|TRBJ2-3|TRBV20-1
SARDTSGSSDTQY
>.|TRBJ1-1|TRBV19
ASRETATNTEAF
>TRBD1|TRBJ1-4|TRBV9
ASSKTGTNEKLF
>TRBD1|TRBJ1-1|TRBV28
ASRRQGKAF
>.|TRBJ2-3|TRBV7-2
ASTDSAGTDTQY
>.|TRBJ2-7|TRBV29-1
SVRAGDRYGEQY
>TRBD2|TRBJ2-2|TRBV28
ASSSGGGTGELF
>TRBD2|TRBJ2-1|TRBV30
AWRQGLAGGSSEQF